This TCR beta chain was documented in a study of T-cell reconstitution after alpha-beta-depleted transplantation in children. Study findings and constraints: Among T cells one year after transplant, newly produced cells accounted for most counts and diversity. The origin of alpha-beta T cells about two months after transplant was reportedly several hundred expanded graft clones.

Note on this clonotype: Its antigen remains unidentified.

Unique molecular identifiers were built into the TCRbeta library. TCRdb re-derived calls from the PCR reads in MiXCR, one entry per CDR3 protein. The profile shows some 830,000 distinct CDR3 sequences, approximately 15% of them singletons. The CDR3 runs 15 residues. The V gene end was trimmed by 1 base and the J gene end by 7 bases; junction bases not matched to a gene: 7. CDR1 LNHNV and CDR2 YYDKDF come from the germline V gene (reference sequence). The material sequenced was PBMCs, mostly from graft donor cells, taken 360 days after TCRalphabeta/CD19-depleted stem cell transplant. The chain couples TRBV15 to TRBJ2-4; 7 bases line up with TRBD2. The TCR sequence derives from a male patient younger than 18 who had a stem cell transplant for acute lymphoblastic leukemia, so the T cells may come from the graft donor. CDR3 nucleotides: TGTGCCACCAGCAGAGCCGGGCGGGAGAGGAACATTCAGTACTTC. Translated: CATSRAGRERNIQYF.